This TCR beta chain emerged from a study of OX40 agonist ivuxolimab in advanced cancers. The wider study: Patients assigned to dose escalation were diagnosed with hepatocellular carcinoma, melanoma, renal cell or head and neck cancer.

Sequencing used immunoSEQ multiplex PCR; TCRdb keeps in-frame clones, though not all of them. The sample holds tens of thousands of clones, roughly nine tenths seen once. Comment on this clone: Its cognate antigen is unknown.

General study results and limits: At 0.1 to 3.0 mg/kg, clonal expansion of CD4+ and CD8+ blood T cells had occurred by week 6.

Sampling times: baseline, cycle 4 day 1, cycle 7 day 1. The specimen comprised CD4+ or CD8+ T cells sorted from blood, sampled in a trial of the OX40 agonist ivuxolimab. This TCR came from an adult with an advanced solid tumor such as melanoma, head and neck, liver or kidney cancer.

The CDR3 protein is CAPEKGHEQYF. CDR3 sequence (DNA): TGTGCCCCCGAGAAGGGCCACGAGCAGTACTTC. The chain combines TRBV27 with TRBJ2-7, with D unresolved. Germline lookup yields CDR1 MNHEY and CDR2 SMNVEV (reference sequence). CDR3 length equals 11 residues. V was clipped by 11 bases and J by 5 bases, with 13 bases between them.